The sequence of this TCR beta chain was determined in a study of patients and donors after allogeneic stem cell transplantation (dated by TCRdb to 2018 to 2020). Note on this clonotype: The clone's antigen remains unknown. No base quality values were provided; no much bigger clone lies one nucleotide off.

Libraries were made using RT-PCR. TCRdb names NextSeq 550 as the instrument used. In TCRdb, the public reads were trimmed at Q25 with fastp and aligned with MiXCR, with productive beta chains retained. CDR3 protein duplicates are merged, each entry listing the most common genes and DNA. In this sample the table shows more than 850,000 distinct CDR3 sequences, roughly 18% of which occur a single time. The ten largest clones capture 6% of the sample. CDR1 and CDR2 are drawn from the germline V gene: SGDLS, YYNGEE. Between the V and J ends, shortened by 1 base and 5 bases respectively, the junction contains 10 bases. Measured from the cysteine to the phenylalanine, the CDR3 is 14 residues long. The retained sequence is limited to the CDR3, 42 bases, with the frame set at the first base.

The TCR was taken from a human donor who was either an allogeneic HSCT recipient or a stem cell or donor lymphocyte infusion donor (not recorded which). It is not recorded whose cells these are; they may come from a transplant donor. The sample comprised blood, either unsorted or a sorted T cell fraction (not recorded which). The rearranged chain carries TRBV9 and TRBJ2-1, with the D gene uncertain. The CDR3 is CASSVSRVHNEQFF. In nucleotides, the sequence is TGTGCCAGCAGCGTAAGCCGGGTACACAATGAGCAGTTCTTC.